These T cell receptor beta chains were read from a single sample in a study of human T cells and chemical hapten exposure. MiXCR, applied by TCRdb to the RACE reads, yields one record per CDR3 protein. Of approximately 350,000 distinct CDR3 sequences detected, 6% to 8.5% appear once; the ten largest clones hold less than 10%. The sequenced sample was whole blood, obtained in connection with sensitization to the hapten diphenylcyclopropenone (DPC). These receptors were obtained from a woman aged 18-35 years with alopecia areata. Some clones in this sample may be carry-over from other donors' samples. Each CDR3 is given without its conserved first and last residue. The order of the fields is D gene, clone size, V gene, CDR3 protein. D genes are given only for firm matches. Clone size appears in some rows only: once, few, many, or a class for an expanded clone.

>-|few|TRBV6-2/TRBV6-3
ASSLSLWDTQY
>TRBD2|many|TRBV28
ASSFKSGLAGGPQETQY
>TRBD1|few|TRBV4-3
ASSRITGGNQPQH
>TRBD2|many|TRBV12-3/TRBV12-4
ASSFSGGQQETQY
>TRBD1|-|TRBV28
ASSLIRDSYNEQF
>TRBD1|many|TRBV5-1
ASSPGQDYRYGYT
>-|-|TRBV6-5
ASSYSEANKETQY
>TRBD1|-|TRBV12-3/TRBV12-4
ASSRTGGAKFYGYT
>-|-|TRBV12-3/TRBV12-4
ASSIDRRYNEQF
>-|many|TRBV7-2
ASSHTFPPNPTNEQF
>TRBD1|-|TRBV4-3
ASSQATGGSYNEQF
>TRBD2|few|TRBV7-2
ASSPPYGGAGTGELF
>TRBD1|few|TRBV6-5
ASNPFGQGSYEQY
>TRBD1|few|TRBV7-9
ASSSKGANYEQY
>-|few|TRBV6-6
ASSYSRLGSETQY
>TRBD2|few|TRBV12-3/TRBV12-4
ASRRLAGDYEQY
>-|many|TRBV11-2
ASSPRGGTYQETQY
>TRBD1|few|TRBV5-6
ASSGDRGRADSPLH
>-|many|TRBV7-2
ASSLGGTMGQPQH
>-|-|TRBV4-1
ASSQGSLGLGSSPLH
>TRBD1|-|TRBV7-2
ASSFRQGRQF
>-|-|TRBV6-6
ASSRKDTDTQY
>TRBD1|-|TRBV7-9
ASSLDPLPRQGEKLY
>-|-|TRBV6-2/TRBV6-3
ASSFRDGAYEQY
>TRBD1|few|TRBV12-3/TRBV12-4
ASSPGQGFNTEAF
>TRBD1|once|TRBV7-8
ASSQTGIRTTEAF
>-|-|TRBV6-2/TRBV6-3
APGAANYGYT
>-|few|TRBV7-8
ASSLARFGRGERVNTEAF
>-|many|TRBV29-1
SVAGTVTYEQY
>-|many|TRBV5-1
ASGHLVTPEKTQY
>TRBD1|-|TRBV4-1
ASSQTGTGKTEAF
>TRBD1|few|TRBV2
ASGGGQGRYEQY
>-|few|TRBV29-1
SVGGSVRLTEAF
>TRBD2|few|TRBV28
ASSFRRRGGGRSTDTQY
>-|many|TRBV7-2
ASSLGGPSTIWYGYT
>-|many|TRBV27
ASSLRPLGTLGPYEQY